A selection of T cell receptor beta chains follows, all from one sample in a study of T cells in Graves' hyperthyroidism and ophthalmopathy. TCRdb re-called the multiplex PCR reads with MiXCR, one entry per CDR3 protein. The data contain 560,000 or so distinct CDR3 sequences, about 45% of them singletons. Sequencing was performed on peripheral blood or thyroid tissue (not recorded which). Receptors were obtained from a woman younger than 35 with Graves' hyperthyroidism. CDR3s include the opening cysteine and the closing phenylalanine or tryptophan. The D gene is left open where the match is weak. A clone size is listed for some rows: how often the clone was seen (once, few, many), or a class if it is expanded.

J gene	D gene	V gene	CDR3 length	clone size	CDR3 protein	CDR3 DNA
TRBJ2-7	TRBD2	TRBV7-3	14	few	CASSEPGLAYEQYF	TGTGCCAGCAGCGAGCCGGGACTAGCCTACGAGCAGTACTTC
TRBJ2-5	.	TRBV7-3	14	many	CASSRRGGAETQYF	TGTGCCAGCAGCCGTCGGGGCGGGGCCGAGACCCAGTACTTC
TRBJ1-4	.	TRBV20-1	14	few	CSAKGQSFNEKLFF	TGCAGTGCTAAAGGACAGAGCTTTAATGAAAAACTGTTTTTT
TRBJ1-2	.	TRBV7-9	14	few	CASSLTPGKDGYTF	TGTGCCAGCAGCTTAACCCCAGGGAAGGATGGCTACACCTTC
TRBJ1-2	TRBD1	TRBV24-1	12	.	CASDRRGDGYTF	TGTGCTTCGGACAGGCGGGGGGATGGCTACACCTTC
TRBJ2-3	.	TRBV24-1	16	.	CATSEGGGVSTDTQYF	TGTGCCACAAGCGAGGGCGGCGGGGTTAGCACAGATACGCAGTATTTT
TRBJ1-3	.	TRBV6-6	12	.	CASSYAGRNTEF	TGTGCCAGCAGTTACGCAGGCCGGAACACTGAATTT
TRBJ2-6	.	TRBV20-1	14	.	CSAPRRLRANVLTF	TGCAGTGCCCCCCGGCGATTAAGGGCCAACGTCCTGACTTTC
TRBJ1-4	.	TRBV6-5	13	.	CASSSGSDEKLFF	TGTGCCAGCAGTTCGGGCAGTGATGAAAAACTGTTTTTT
TRBJ2-3	TRBD2	TRBV7-2	16	.	CASSFSGRARGDTQYF	TGTGCCAGCAGCTTTAGCGGGAGGGCCCGGGGAGATACGCAGTATTTT
TRBJ1-1	.	TRBV7-8	11	many	CASSFGGEAFF	TGTGCCAGCAGCTTCGGTGGTGAAGCTTTCTTT